The entry below describes one T cell receptor (beta chain). No antigen is known for it. PCR used 60 Vbeta primers and 13 Jbeta primers. Assay used: immunoSEQ multiplex PCR; TCRdb lists only in-frame clones, some missing. The profile shows some 93,000 clones, around 10% of them singletons. This sample is part of a study of cytomegalovirus exposure and HLA in healthy donors. Regarding the study as a whole: Listed as cytomegalovirus-associated were about 160 TCR beta chains. In an earlier analysis, productive rearrangement rates for most beta V segments clustered near 87% or 30%. Three chains linked to CMV were shown in vitro to be specific for CMV antigens. Presence/absence analyses assumed roughly uniform sequencing depth across donors.

The sequencing sample was made of PBMCs. This TCR came from a man aged 50 to 59 in good health and CMV-seropositive.

CDR3 in DNA: TGTGCCAGCAGTAGTCCGGGACTCGGCAATCAGCCCCAGCATTTT. Protein: CASSSPGLGNQPQHF. The rearrangement uses TRBV28 and TRBJ1-5; D might be TRBD1 (5 bases). Trimming removed 5 bases at V and 2 bases at J, with 13 bases between. This CDR3 region has 15 residues. CDR1 and CDR2 (germline): MDHEN, SYDVKM.